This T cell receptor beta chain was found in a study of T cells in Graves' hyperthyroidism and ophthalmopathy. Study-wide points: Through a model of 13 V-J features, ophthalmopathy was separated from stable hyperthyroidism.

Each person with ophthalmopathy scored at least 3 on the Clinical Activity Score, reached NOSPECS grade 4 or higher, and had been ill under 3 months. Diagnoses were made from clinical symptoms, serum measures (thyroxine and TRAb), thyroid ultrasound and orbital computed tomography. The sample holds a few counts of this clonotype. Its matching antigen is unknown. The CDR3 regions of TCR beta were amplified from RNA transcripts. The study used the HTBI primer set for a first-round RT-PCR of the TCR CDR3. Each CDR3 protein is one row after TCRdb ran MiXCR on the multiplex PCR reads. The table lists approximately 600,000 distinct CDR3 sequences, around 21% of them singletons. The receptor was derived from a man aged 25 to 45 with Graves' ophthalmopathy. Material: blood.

This CDR3 reads CASSPTFAGDSSYNEQFF. CDR3 nucleotides: TGTGCCAGCAGCCCCACATTCGCAGGGGATAGCTCCTACAATGAGCAGTTCTTC. The V call is TRBV12-3 or TRBV12-4, the J call TRBJ2-1, with D perhaps matching TRBD1 (6 bases). This CDR3 is built from 18 residues. The ends were cut back, 6 bases at V and 0 bases at J, with 21 bases in the middle.